Presented here are 29 T cell receptor beta chains from one specimen sequenced in a study of T cell responses to AZD1222 COVID-19 vaccine. Generated by immunoSEQ multiplex PCR, the TCRdb table keeps only in-frame clones and is missing some. The sample shows 130,000 or so clones, 92% of them seen only once. This specimen was peripheral blood, taken on day 0 of AZD1222 vaccination. The receptors were gathered from an adult in good health.

This clone was found once. The rearrangement links TRBV10-2 to TRBJ2-3; 8 bases align to TRBD2. Germline-derived CDR1 and CDR2 are WSHSY and SAAADI. This CDR3 region has 16 residues. V was clipped by 0 bases and J by 4 bases; unmatched bases: 6. For the CDR3, the DNA is TGCGCCAGCAGTGAGTCTTTCGGGGGGGCTTCAGATACGCAGTATTTT. Protein product: CASSESFGGASDTQYF.

The chain recombines TRBV5-1 with TRBJ2-3; TRBD2 aligns across 8 bases. Germline V gene lookup returns CDR1 SGHRS and CDR2 YFSETQ. This CDR3 has 14 residues. Trimming cost V 1 base and J 5 bases; bases outside gene matches: 3. The CDR3 protein is CASSLMTSEDTQYF. In nucleotides, the CDR3 is TGCGCCAGCAGCTTGATGACTAGCGAAGATACGCAGTATTTT. Complete variable domain (other parts from reference TRBV5-1 and TRBJ2-3): KAGVTQTPRYLIKTRGQQVTLSCSPISGHRSVSWYQQTPGQGLQFLFEYFSETQRNKGNFPGRFSGRQFSNSRSEMNVSTLELGDSALYLCASSLMTSEDTQYFGPGTRLTVL.

The genes are TRBV10-3 and TRBJ2-7; 8 bases are a match to TRBD2. Germline V CDR1 and CDR2: ENHRY, SYGVKD. The V segment lost 4 bases and the J segment 3 bases; nucleotides outside the gene matches: 2. The CDR3 is 13 amino acids. The CDR3 loop reads CAISGGLVYEQYF. The CDR3 DNA sequence: TGTGCCATCAGTGGGGGACTAGTCTACGAGCAGTACTTC.

The chain has TRBV18 and TRBJ2-5, with 8 bases aligning to TRBD2. Germline values: CDR1 KGHSH, CDR2 LQKENI. V lost 6 bases, J lost 1 base, and 1 base stayed unmatched. The CDR3 covers 13 residues. In nucleotides, the CDR3 is TGTGCCAGCTCCCGGGGGGGCCAAGAGACCCAGTACTTC. This sequence encodes CASSRGGQETQYF.

This clone was observed once. The V gene is TRBV25-1, the J gene TRBJ1-3; unclear D gene. V was clipped by 6 bases and J by 4 bases, with 10 bases between them. Germline V lookup: CDR1 MGHDK, CDR2 SYGVNS. The CDR3 sequence is 13 residues long. DNA of the CDR3: TGTGCCAGCAGCTTGGGCCTCGGAAACACCATATATTTT. This codes for CASSLGLGNTIYF.

The gene calls are TRBV5-1 and TRBJ1-4; 7 positions agree with TRBD1. V was clipped by 4 bases and J by 2 bases; unmatched bases: 11. From germline, CDR1 is SGHRS and CDR2 YFSETQ. The CDR3 consists of 17 residues. CDR3 protein: CASSPEVGGGTNEKLFF. The DNA for the CDR3 is TGCGCCAGCAGCCCAGAGGTAGGGGGCGGCACTAATGAAAAACTGTTTTTT.

This clone was seen just once. V and J are TRBV6-5 and TRBJ2-1, with D uncertain. Germline loops: CDR1 MNHEY, CDR2 SVGAGI. This CDR3 contains 16 residues. Trimming removed 0 bases at V and 8 bases at J, with 17 bases between. The CDR3 loop is CASSYSFDRDEDEQFF. CDR3 nucleotides: TGTGCCAGCAGTTACTCCTTCGATAGGGATGAAGATGAGCAGTTCTTC.

The chain employs TRBV27 and TRBJ1-4; tentatively, D is TRBD1 (6 bases). Per the germline V gene, CDR1 is MNHEY and CDR2 is SMNVEV (reference sequence). V was trimmed by 10 bases and J by 6 bases, leaving 18 bases between them. The CDR3 has 14 amino acids. The DNA for the CDR3 is TGTGCCACCGCGGTTTCCGCAGGGGATGAAAAACTGTTTTTT. Protein: CATAVSAGDEKLFF.

CDR3 protein: CASSLGGGANVLTF. CDR3 coding DNA: TGTGCCAGCTCTCTCGGTGGGGGCGCCAACGTCCTGACTTTC. The chain combines TRBV18 with TRBJ2-6; the D gene is possibly TRBD1 (6 bases). The germline V gene has CDR1 KGHSH and CDR2 LQKENI. The ends were cut back, 6 bases at V and 7 bases at J, with 13 bases in the middle. CDR3 length equals 14 residues. Full variable domain (remainder filled in from reference TRBV18 and TRBJ2-6): NAGVMQNPRHLVRRRGQEARLRCSPMKGHSHVYWYRQLPEEGLKFMVYLQKENIIDESGMPKERFSAEFPKEGPSILRIQQVVRGDSAAYFCASSLGGGANVLTFGAGSRLTVL.

The V and J genes are TRBV6-5 and TRBJ1-6; the match to TRBD1 covers 9 bases. CDR1 and CDR2 (germline): MNHEY, SVGAGI. The CDR3 runs 14 residues. Trimming cost V 6 bases and J 10 bases; bases outside gene matches: 7. CDR3 nucleotides: TGTGCCAGCAGCTACCGGGACAGGGTCTCACCCCTCCACTTT. The encoded protein is CASSYRDRVSPLHF.

This chain uses TRBV27 with TRBJ1-2, with TRBD1 identical over 8 bases. CDR1 MNHEY and CDR2 SMNVEV come from the germline V gene (reference sequence). This CDR3 is 14 amino acids long. The trim removed 2 bases at V and 4 bases at J, leaving 3 bases unmatched. CDR3 sequence: CASSLGGQVYGYTF. The CDR3 nucleotides read TGTGCCAGCAGTTTAGGGGGACAGGTCTATGGCTACACCTTC.

This rearrangement joins TRBV7-2 to TRBJ1-3; D is possibly TRBD1 (6 bases). The V gene's germline CDR1 is SGHTA and CDR2 FQGNSA. The V gene lost 5 bases and the J gene lost 0 bases, with 14 bases spanning the gap. CDR3 length: 16 amino acids. The chain's CDR3 is CASSIQGIGSGNTIYF. CDR3 sequence (DNA): TGTGCCAGCAGCATTCAGGGGATAGGCTCTGGAAACACCATATATTTT.

This clone is a singleton in its sample. V is TRBV7-9 and J is TRBJ2-5; TRBD1 might be the D (5 bases). CDR1 and CDR2 from the germline V gene are SEHNR and FQNEAQ (reference sequence). With 2 bases removed from V and 4 bases from J, the gap between germline ends came to 23 bases. The CDR3 totals 18 residues. CDR3 protein: CASSLRVETGPRPETQYF. CDR3 nucleotides: TGTGCCAGCAGCTTAAGAGTGGAAACAGGCCCCCGTCCAGAGACCCAGTACTTC.

The chain carries TRBV4-1 and TRBJ2-1; 8 bases are shared with TRBD2. Germline trimming cut 1 base from V and 3 bases from J; bases unmatched to any gene: 5. The CDR3 extends over 16 amino acids. Germline V gives CDR1 MGHRA, CDR2 YSYEKL. The CDR3 loop is CASSQGAAGDYNEQFF. In DNA, the CDR3 is TGCGCCAGCAGCCAAGGGGCAGCGGGGGACTACAATGAGCAGTTCTTC.

This chain links TRBV4-2 with TRBJ1-1; TRBD1 is a possible D gene (6 bases). V was trimmed by 4 bases and J by 0 bases, leaving 6 bases between them. The length of the CDR3 is 13 residues. Germline V gene lookup returns CDR1 LGHNA and CDR2 YNFKEQ. The CDR3 spells CASSRTVNTEAFF. Here the CDR3 DNA reads TGTGCCAGCAGCCGGACAGTGAACACTGAAGCTTTCTTT.

For this clone: At one of its ends the junction is not consistent with the germline gene, which may arise from a read error. The J gene is TRBJ1-5, the V gene TRBV7-7; D is undetermined. CDR1 SSHAT and CDR2 FNYEAQ come from the germline V gene (reference sequence). The CDR3 is 13 amino acids. The CDR3 spells CASSLARNGPQHF. CDR3 nucleotides: TGTGCTAGCAGCTTAGCGCGGAACGGTCCCCAGCATTTT. The whole variable domain, remainder taken from reference TRBV7-7 and TRBJ1-5, is GAGVSQSPRYKVTKRGQDVTLRCDPISSHATLYWYQQALGQGPEFLTYFNYEAQPDKSGLPSDRFSAERPEGSISTLTIQRTEQRDSAMYRCASSLARNGPQHFGDGTRLSIL.

V usage is TRBV7-2 and J usage is TRBJ1-1; D not certain. The length of the CDR3 is 13 residues. V was shortened by 7 bases and J by 0 bases, with 9 bases between the two germline ends. The V gene's germline CDR1 is SGHTA and CDR2 FQGNSA. The CDR3 DNA reads TGTGCCAGCAATCTGGGAATGAACACTGAAGCTTTCTTT. Amino acids: CASNLGMNTEAFF.

This chain joins TRBV6-5 and TRBJ1-5; D is ambiguous. CDR1 MNHEY and CDR2 SVGAGI come from the germline V gene. V gave up 8 bases and J gave up 2 bases, with 10 bases separating them. The CDR3 sequence is 13 residues long. The CDR3 protein is CASWYGGNQPQHF. Written as DNA, the CDR3 is TGTGCCAGCTGGTACGGGGGCAATCAGCCCCAGCATTTT.

This sequence joins TRBV18 and TRBJ1-2, with 9 bases identical to TRBD1. CDR3 length: 16 residues. J lost 6 bases, V lost 6 bases, and 14 bases had no gene match. Germline CDR1 and CDR2: KGHSH and LQKENI. The CDR3 loop reads CASSQTGTGRVDGYTF. CDR3 in DNA: TGTGCCAGCTCCCAAACCGGGACAGGGAGGGTCGATGGCTACACCTTC.

The table lists this clone with a count of one. The chain employs TRBV25-1 and TRBJ1-3; D is uncertain. V was cut by 5 bases and J by 10 bases, with 12 bases left in between. The CDR3 sequence is 12 residues long. Looked up from germline, CDR1 is MGHDK and CDR2 is SYGVNS. The DNA for the CDR3 is TGTGCCAGCAGTTCCCAATCGGTGACCATATATTTT. Its protein product is CASSSQSVTIYF.

The chain is built from TRBV5-1 and TRBJ2-5; D may be TRBD1 (6 bases). V shed 7 bases and J shed 2 bases, with 15 bases lying between them. Germline lookup yields CDR1 SGHRS and CDR2 YFSETQ. The CDR3 consists of 14 residues. CDR3 nucleotides: TGCGCCAGCGGGAGTGGACAGTCACAAGAGACCCAGTACTTC. Translating gives CASGSGQSQETQYF.

V usage is TRBV6-1 and J usage is TRBJ2-5; TRBD1 might be the D (5 bases). V was trimmed by 3 bases and J by 5 bases, leaving 13 bases between them. Germline CDR1 reads MNHNS; CDR2 reads SASEGT. The CDR3 runs to 14 residues. The CDR3 loop is CASSDKGYRETQYF. In nucleotides, the CDR3 is TGTGCCAGCAGTGATAAAGGGTACAGGGAGACCCAGTACTTC.

The CDR3 DNA follows: TGTGCCAGCAAAGGTAGCGGGGGGACAGATACGCAGTATTTT. This sequence encodes CASKGSGGTDTQYF. The rearrangement links TRBV9 to TRBJ2-3; 10 bases map to TRBD2. There are 14 residues in the CDR3. Germline CDR1 is SGDLS and CDR2 is YYNGEE. J was trimmed by 3 bases and V by 6 bases; bases with no gene match: 4. Combining the CDR3 with reference TRBV9 and TRBJ2-3 gives the whole variable domain DSGVTQTPKHLITATGQRVTLRCSPRSGDLSVYWYQQSLDQGLQFLIQYYNGEERAKGNILERFSAQQFPDLHSELNLSSLELGDSALYFCASKGSGGTDTQYFGPGTRLTVL.

V is TRBV13 and J is TRBJ1-4; TRBD1 agrees at 8 bases. The length of the CDR3 is 15 residues. With V trimmed by 5 bases and J by 7 bases, 9 bases remained unmatched. Germline lookup yields CDR1 PRHDT and CDR2 FYEKMQ (reference sequence). CDR3 sequence reads: CASSPRQGASEKLFF. CDR3 nucleotides: TGTGCCAGCAGCCCCCGGCAGGGGGCGAGTGAAAAACTGTTTTTT.

The J gene is TRBJ2-1, the V gene TRBV9; D gene ambiguous. This CDR3 comprises 14 residues. CDR1 SGDLS and CDR2 YYNGEE come from the germline V gene. Trimming stripped 6 bases from V and 5 bases from J, with 15 bases between. The CDR3 protein is CASTEPSWDNEQFF. CDR3 in DNA: TGTGCCAGCACCGAACCCAGTTGGGACAATGAGCAGTTCTTC.

The chain links TRBV2 to TRBJ1-5; 7 bases match TRBD1. CDR1 and CDR2 (germline): SNHLY, FYNNEI. This CDR3 has 15 amino acids. The junction had 8 bases not matched to a gene; V was cut back by 4 bases and J by 5 bases. CDR3 loop: CASSAYGDSYQPQHF. The DNA of the CDR3 is TGTGCCAGCAGTGCTTACGGGGACAGTTATCAGCCCCAGCATTTT. Supplemented by reference TRBV2 and TRBJ1-5, the full variable domain reads EPEVTQTPSHQVTQMGQEVILRCVPISNHLYFYWYRQILGQKVEFLVSFYNNEISEKSEIFDDQFSVERPDGSNFTLKIRSTKLEDSAMYFCASSAYGDSYQPQHFGDGTRLSIL.

The CDR3 DNA follows: TGTGCCAGCAGCTTGGCGAGAGTAGGTGTCAATAACGAGCAGTACTTC. This gives the protein CASSLARVGVNNEQYF. V gene TRBV5-6 combines with J gene TRBJ2-7; the D is unclear. The V end lost 0 bases, the J end lost 5 bases, and 18 bases lay between the germline ends. Germline V gene sequence: CDR1 SGHDT, CDR2 YYEEEE. The CDR3 has 16 residues.

The J gene is TRBJ2-5, the V gene TRBV5-1, with TRBD2 matching 7 bases. This CDR3 is 16 amino acids long. The V and J ends lost 4 bases and 9 bases, in that order; junction bases with no gene match: 18. Germline CDR1 is SGHRS and CDR2 is YFSETQ. CDR3 nucleotide sequence: TGCGCCAGCAGCCCGGAGTACGGCGGGGGAATGGGGGCCCAGTACTTC. Translating it yields CASSPEYGGGMGAQYF.

The chain employs TRBV7-9 and TRBJ2-7; 7 nucleotides line up with TRBD1. This CDR3 contains 13 residues. Unmatched junction bases numbered 15, after V lost 11 bases and J lost 8 bases. CDR1 is SEHNR, CDR2 FQNEAQ, per germline (reference sequence). The CDR3: CAGMVGTDNKQYF. In nucleotides, the CDR3 is TGTGCCGGCATGGTGGGGACAGACAATAAGCAGTACTTC. Full variable domain (rest looked up from reference TRBV7-9 and TRBJ2-7): DTGVSQNPRHKITKRGQNVTFRCDPISEHNRLYWYRQTLGQGPEFLTYFQNEAQLEKSRLLSDRFSAERPKGSFSTLEIQRTEQGDSAMYLCAGMVGTDNKQYFGPGTRLTVT.